The next 23 T cell receptor beta chains were all read from a single sample in a study of blood T cells in healthy people across ages. Then a second PCR, running about 6 to 12 cycles, was carried out with a sample-barcoded 5' primer and a J-beta primer mix. TCRdb reprocessed the 5' RACE reads via MiXCR and lists one record per CDR3 protein. In the table there are some 920,000 distinct CDR3 sequences, about 53% of which are singletons. The sequencing input was blood. These receptors all stem from a woman in her fifties or sixties in good health.

This sequence joins TRBV29-1 and TRBJ2-7, with D maybe TRBD1 (5 bases). This CDR3 has 12 residues. Trimming shortened V by 7 bases and J by 8 bases, and 18 bases separated the two germline ends. Germline values: CDR1 SQVTM, CDR2 ANQGSEA. CDR3 loop: CSARRPGYQQYF. In DNA form, the CDR3 reads TGCAGCGCCCGAAGACCAGGGTACCAGCAGTACTTC.

The chain links TRBV28 to TRBJ1-1; 9 bases line up with TRBD1. Unmatched junction bases numbered 12, after V lost 7 bases and J lost 3 bases. Germline loops: CDR1 MDHEN, CDR2 SYDVKM. CDR3 size: 16 residues. Written as DNA, the CDR3 is TGTGCCAGCACCCGCGGGGACAGGGATTTGTACACTGAAGCTTTCTTT. Translating gives CASTRGDRDLYTEAFF.

The V call is TRBV2, the J call TRBJ1-1; D remains unclear. Germline V gene sequence: CDR1 SNHLY, CDR2 FYNNEI. The CDR3 runs 14 residues. V lost 5 bases and J 1 base, leaving 11 bases between the germline ends. Here the CDR3 reads CASSSQARNTEAFF. CDR3 sequence (DNA): TGTGCCAGCAGTTCTCAAGCCAGGAACACTGAAGCTTTCTTT.

This clonotype showed up just once. The chain is built from TRBV20-1 and TRBJ2-5; possibly TRBD1 for D (6 bases). The germline CDR1 and CDR2 sequences are DFQATT and SNEGSKA (reference sequence). Trimming cost V 4 bases and J 9 bases, with 18 bases left between them. CDR3 length equals 13 residues. Written as DNA, the CDR3 is TGCAGTGCTAACAGGGTAGAAAGAGTGGCCCAGTACTTC. It codes for CSANRVERVAQYF.

The chain recombines TRBV7-2 with TRBJ1-5, with D unresolved. CDR1 SGHTA and CDR2 FQGNSA come from the germline V gene. V lost 1 base to trimming and J lost 4 bases, with 14 bases between them. This CDR3 has 16 residues. The CDR3 is CASSLVIGRDNQPQHF. The CDR3 nucleotides read TGTGCCAGCAGCTTAGTTATCGGGCGAGATAATCAGCCCCAGCATTTT.

The chain combines TRBV27 with TRBJ1-5, with D unresolved. V was shortened by 2 bases and J by 2 bases, with 10 bases between the two germline ends. CDR1 is MNHEY and CDR2 is SMNVEV in the germline V gene (reference sequence). This CDR3 spans 15 amino acids. The CDR3 DNA follows: TGTGCCAGCAGTTTAGTTTCGGGAGGCAATCAGCCCCAGCATTTT. It specifies CASSLVSGGNQPQHF.

There are a few counts of this clonotype. The chain couples TRBV24-1 to TRBJ2-3; unclear D gene. This CDR3 region has 12 residues. V was shortened by 5 bases and J by 6 bases, with 8 bases between the two germline ends. The germline CDR1 and CDR2 sequences are KGHDR and SFDVKD. The CDR3 DNA reads TGTGCCACCAGTGGTTCCTCTGATACGCAGTATTTT. Encoded protein: CATSGSSDTQYF.

The chain joins TRBV7-2 to TRBJ2-7; D perhaps matches TRBD2 (5 bases). V lost 5 bases and J lost 6, with 17 bases in between. The CDR3 runs 14 residues. CDR1 and CDR2 from the germline V gene are SGHTA and FQGNSA. In nucleotides, the CDR3 is TGTGCCAGCAGCCCTCTTGGAGCGGTTGTCGAGCAGTACTTC. It yields the protein CASSPLGAVVEQYF.

The chain links TRBV28 to TRBJ2-7; the match to TRBD2 covers 12 bases. This CDR3 region has 23 residues. Trimming took 2 bases from V and 3 from J; bases not matched to a gene: 26. The V gene's germline CDR1 is MDHEN and CDR2 SYDVKM. For the CDR3, the DNA is TGTGCCAGCAGTTTAAGGCTAGCGGGAGGGCTTCGTTTTTTTTCCGTTCCCTGCTACGAGCAGTACTTC. Residues: CASSLRLAGGLRFFSVPCYEQYF.

CDR3 sequence reads: CSAREGGRRVEQYF. For the CDR3, the DNA is TGCAGTGCTAGAGAGGGGGGACGTCGGGTCGAGCAGTACTTC. The chain recombines TRBV20-1 with TRBJ2-5; possible D gene TRBD2, 6 bases. The last part of the DNA fits TRBJ2-7 better; the J call may be wrong. This CDR3 is built from 14 residues. CDR1 DFQATT and CDR2 SNEGSKA come from the germline V gene (reference sequence).

V is TRBV4-3 and J is TRBJ2-7; 7 nucleotides agree with TRBD1. Trimming at V came to 3 bases and at J to 2 bases, leaving 7 bases not matched to a gene. The CDR3 is 15 residues long. Germline assignment: CDR1 LGHNA and CDR2 YSLEER. The CDR3 region has the DNA TGCGCCAGCAGCCAGCTCCTGACAGGGACCTACGAGCAGTACTTC. Translating it yields CASSQLLTGTYEQYF.

The chain couples TRBV28 to TRBJ1-2, with D unclear. This CDR3 spans 15 amino acids. Trimming stripped 3 bases from V and 3 bases from J, with 14 bases between. The V gene's germline CDR1 is MDHEN and CDR2 SYDVKM. CDR3 DNA: TGTGCCAGCAGTTTGGACCCCCAGCGGGACTATGGCTACACCTTC. Translated: CASSLDPQRDYGYTF.

About this clonotype itself: This may arise from a read error, as a much more abundant clone is one base away. This rearrangement joins TRBV15 to TRBJ2-7; TRBD2 might be the D (6 bases). The J call is uncertain, as TRBJ2-5 better fits the DNA end. The CDR3 spans 15 residues. Germline V gene data show CDR1 as LNHNV and CDR2 as YYDKDF (reference sequence). CDR3 in amino acids: CATSKDTGEVETQYF. The CDR3 DNA reads TGTGCCACCAGCAAGGATACGGGAGAGGTAGAGACCCAGTACTTC.

A single count supports this clonotype. The rearrangement links TRBV5-1 to TRBJ1-2, with TRBD1 matching over 7 bases. The V and J ends lost 4 bases and 4 bases, in that order; junction bases with no gene match: 16. The CDR3 contains 17 residues. The germline V gene encodes CDR1 SGHRS and CDR2 YFSETQ. The CDR3 coding sequence is TGCGCCAGCAGCCCGGGACAGCCGCCTCGAGGTGGCTATGGCTACACCTTC. Translated: CASSPGQPPRGGYGYTF.

This clonotype showed up just a few times. V usage is TRBV7-2 and J usage is TRBJ2-5, with TRBD2 matching 7 bases. J lost 3 bases, V lost 5 bases, and 9 bases had no gene match. Per the germline V gene, CDR1 is SGHTA and CDR2 is FQGNSA. The CDR3 extends over 15 amino acids. The CDR3: CASSRDGLAEETQYF. Written as DNA, the CDR3 is TGTGCCAGCAGCCGAGACGGGCTAGCGGAAGAGACCCAGTACTTC.

This chain links TRBV20-1 with TRBJ2-5; D may match TRBD1 or TRBD2 (6 bases each). The J call is in doubt because the DNA end fits TRBJ2-7 better. The CDR3 spans 15 residues. Looked up from germline, CDR1 is DFQATT and CDR2 is SNEGSKA (reference sequence). CDR3 in amino acids: CSAREGGHRQGEQYF. The CDR3 nucleotides read TGCAGTGCTAGAGAGGGGGGACACCGTCAGGGCGAGCAGTACTTC.

V is TRBV3-1 and J is TRBJ2-7; 12 nucleotides line up with TRBD2. Germline lookup yields CDR1 LGHDT and CDR2 YNNKEL (reference sequence). CDR3 size: 17 residues. V gave up 3 bases and J gave up 1 base; unmatched junction bases: 7. The CDR3 loop reads CASSQDRLAGASYEQYF. Here the CDR3 DNA reads TGTGCCAGCAGCCAGGACCGACTAGCGGGAGCTTCCTACGAGCAGTACTTC.

In its sample, this clonotype was seen a few times. The gene calls are TRBV6-2 or TRBV6-3 and TRBJ2-5, with a possible D match to TRBD2 (6 bases). This CDR3 contains 17 residues. Germline lookup yields CDR1 MNHEY and CDR2 SVGEGT. V lost 4 bases, J lost 2 bases, and 20 bases lay in between. The DNA for the CDR3 is TGTGCCAGCAGTTCTGGGCGGGGCACACACCTACAAGAGACCCAGTACTTC. It codes for CASSSGRGTHLQETQYF.

This clonotype was found a few times. The chain uses TRBV28 and TRBJ2-3; no reliable D call. Germline V gene sequence: CDR1 MDHEN, CDR2 SYDVKM. The CDR3 contains 12 residues. Trimming removed 5 bases from V and 3 bases from J, with 6 bases in between. The CDR3 here is CASSQQTDTQYF. CDR3 bases: TGTGCCAGCAGTCAGCAGACAGATACGCAGTATTTT.

The rearrangement uses TRBV6-1 and TRBJ2-1, with TRBD1 matching over 9 bases. Per the germline V gene, CDR1 is MNHNS and CDR2 is SASEGT. With 6 bases clipped from V and 9 bases from J, the junction kept 21 bases outside the gene matches. The CDR3 loop spans 18 amino acids. As DNA, the CDR3 is TGTGCCAGCAGCCCCGTCGTGGGACAGGGCGGGCCCCGACGTGAGCAGTTCTTC. This encodes CASSPVVGQGGPRREQFF.

The rearrangement uses TRBV24-1 and TRBJ2-5; D perhaps matches TRBD2 (6 bases). Trimming left V 2 bases short and J 4 bases short, with 16 bases between. CDR1 is KGHDR, CDR2 SFDVKD, per germline. The CDR3 runs to 16 residues. CDR3 DNA: TGTGCCACCAGTGATTCCGGGACTGAAGTTCGAGAGACCCAGTACTTC. Protein: CATSDSGTEVRETQYF.

There are a few counts of this clonotype. The chain joins TRBV30 to TRBJ2-1; TRBD1 is a possible D gene (6 bases). This CDR3 comprises 14 residues. CDR1 and CDR2 (germline): GTSNPN, SVGIG (reference sequence). V dropped 3 bases and J dropped 2 bases, with 11 bases sitting between them. The CDR3 sequence: CAWRRGTPYNEQFF. The CDR3 nucleotides read TGTGCCTGGAGGAGGGGGACCCCCTACAATGAGCAGTTCTTC.

This chain uses TRBV20-1 with TRBJ2-7; perhaps TRBD2 as D (5 bases). Trimming took 3 bases from V and 1 from J, leaving 10 bases between them. The CDR3 has 13 amino acids. Per the germline V gene, CDR1 is DFQATT and CDR2 is SNEGSKA (reference sequence). For the CDR3, the DNA is TGCAGTGCTAGGTCGACTAATTCCTACGAGCAGTACTTC. Translation gives CSARSTNSYEQYF.